Each of the 2 T cell receptor beta chains below was sequenced from the same sample in a study of CD8 T cells in ankylosing spondylitis. TCRdb re-called the 5' RACE reads through MiXCR, storing one row per CDR3 protein. The sample has some 120,000 distinct CDR3 sequences, about an eighth seen once. Input material: blood, either unsorted or a sorted T cell fraction (not recorded which). The source is a female donor with ankylosing spondylitis or in good health (not recorded which).

The table lists this clonotype with a few counts. The V and J genes are TRBV28 and TRBJ2-3; unclear D gene. CDR3 length: 13 residues. With 6 bases removed from V and 2 bases from J, the gap between germline ends came to 9 bases. Germline CDR1 MDHEN, CDR2 SYDVKM. As DNA, the CDR3 is TGTGCCAGCAGGGCGAGCGACACAGATACGCAGTATTTT. This codes for CASRASDTDTQYF.

This clonotype was detected ten times or more. The rearrangement uses TRBV5-4 and TRBJ2-3; D not resolved. The CDR3 has 14 amino acids. The V gene's germline CDR1 is SGHNT and CDR2 YYREEE (reference sequence). V lost 2 bases and J lost 5, with 12 bases in between. The CDR3 nucleotides read TGTGCCAGCAGCTTTGATCCGGGCCGAGATACGCAGTATTTT. Translating gives CASSFDPGRDTQYF.